This T cell receptor beta chain emerged from a study of T-cell memory formation after mild COVID-19. On the study more broadly: TCR clusters were mostly donor specific. General study points: The study detected some responding clones in pre-infection memory, suggesting cross-reactive memory joined. Clones contracting day 15 to 85 were balanced CD4/CD8; later expanders leaned CD4+.

Sample barcodes and UMIs were carried by the TCR alpha and TCR beta cDNA libraries that 5'RACE generated with constant-segment primers. TCRdb independently ran MiXCR on the 5' RACE reads; one entry per CDR3 protein. The data hold tens of thousands of distinct CDR3 sequences, with around 9.7% observed a single time. Turning to this clonotype: Its antigen is still unknown.

Germline V gene sequence: CDR1 KGHDR, CDR2 SFDVKD. V was pared by 3 bases and J by 4 bases, with 11 bases between. The CDR3 is 14 residues long. This sequence joins TRBV24-1 and TRBJ1-2; D not resolved. The sequence derives from an adult woman who had mild COVID-19 (a few samples of this study predate the infection). Cell type and time point are not known. Sequencing was performed on PBMCs or a T cell subset sorted from them (not recorded which). The CDR3 bases are TGTGCCACCAGTGATCCGTGGCGCAGCTATGGCTACACCTTC. It translates to CATSDPWRSYGYTF.